The T cell receptor beta chain under discussion was sequenced for a study of breast tumors, draining lymph nodes, adjacent tissues. Study-level results: Compared with basal-like, luminal-like tumors shared significantly more repertoire with nontumor tissue. Data fit most tumor T cells coming from lymph node, expanding in tumor. Tumor repertoires ranked between lymph nodes and nontumor tissue in diversity, with V and J gene preferences.

TCRdb redid the calling of the multiplex PCR reads with MiXCR, one entry per CDR3 protein. The sample carries roughly 70,000 distinct CDR3 sequences, around two fifths recorded once. The table lists this clonotype with many counts. Its antigen is still unknown. The receptor comes from a female donor with breast cancer. Some clones in this sample may be carry-over from other donors' samples. Sequencing input: breast tumor tissue.

CDR3 loop: CATSLARGEQFF. The CDR3, as DNA: TGTGCCACCAGCCTCGCCAGGGGTGAGCAGTTCTTC. The V call is TRBV15, the J call TRBJ2-1; tentatively, D is TRBD1 (6 bases). The CDR3 totals 12 residues. Germline V gene sequence: CDR1 LNHNV, CDR2 YYDKDF (reference sequence). Trimming left V 5 bases short and J 9 bases short, with 11 bases between.